The rows below give T cell receptor beta chains drawn from one sample of a study of blood T cell repertoires in COVID-19. Profiled with immunoSEQ multiplex PCR; TCRdb holds only in-frame clones, not every one. The table includes roughly 250,000 clones, around 89% detected once. The sample taken for sequencing was peripheral blood. The receptors shown here come from a man aged 55 to 69 who had recovered from COVID-19. The CDR3 runs from the conserved cysteine through the conserved F or W. D genes are given only for firm matches. Clone size is stated in some rows and not others, as once, few, many or a class when expanded.

TRBJ2-3,TRBV5-4,-,-,TGTGCCAGCAGCTTCTCGTCTCTGGCGGGGAGCACAGATACGCAGTATTTT,CASSFSSLAGSTDTQYF
TRBJ1-5,TRBV10-3,-,-,TGTGCCATCAGTGAACAGGGTGGCAATCAGCCCCAGCATTTT,CAISEQGGNQPQHF
TRBJ1-2,TRBV19,-,TRBD1,TGTGCCAGTAGCTCACCGGGACAGGGAATAAAGGGTTATGGCTACACCTTC,CASSSPGQGIKGYGYTF
TRBJ1-5,TRBV2,once,TRBD1,TGTGCCAGCAGGAGACAGGGGGCGTGGGAAAGCAATCAGCCCCAGCATTTT,CASRRQGAWESNQPQHF
TRBJ2-2,TRBV29-1,-,TRBD1,TGCAGCGCAGGACAGGGGGAGACCACCGGGGAGCTGTTTTTT,CSAGQGETTGELFF
TRBJ1-2,TRBV7-2,-,-,TGTGCCAGCAGCTTAGCGAAGGACAGTAACTATGGCTACACCTTC,CASSLAKDSNYGYTF
TRBJ2-3,TRBV6-2/TRBV6-3,-,TRBD2,TGTGCCAGCAGTTATCTAGCGGGGGCCAGGGATACGCAGTATTTT,CASSYLAGARDTQYF
TRBJ1-6,TRBV27,-,TRBD1,TGTGCCAGCAGTTTATTGGACAGGGATGGATCACCCCTCCACTTT,CASSLLDRDGSPLHF
TRBJ1-4,TRBV7-6,-,-,TGTGCCAGCAGCTTAGAAGGTGGGGCCCTTTTGGAAAAACTGTTTTTT,CASSLEGGALLEKLFF
TRBJ2-2,TRBV6-6,-,-,TGTGCCAGCAGTGGCGGCGAGTGGGAGCTGTTTTTT,CASSGGEWELFF
TRBJ2-5,TRBV28,-,-,TGTGCCAGCAGTTTGGGGGCCAGACAAGAGACCCAGTACTTC,CASSLGARQETQYF
TRBJ2-5,TRBV30,-,TRBD1,TGTGCCTGGAGCCTAGGACAGGGAAAGACCCAGTACTTC,CAWSLGQGKTQYF
TRBJ2-1,TRBV10-3,-,TRBD2,TGTGCCATCAGAGGGACTAGCGGGTTAAATGAGCAGTTCTTC,CAIRGTSGLNEQFF
TRBJ2-1,TRBV9,-,TRBD2,TGTGCCAGCAGCGGGACTAGCGGGGGCTACAATGAGCAGTTCTTC,CASSGTSGGYNEQFF
TRBJ1-5,TRBV9,-,-,TGTGCCAGCAGCGTAGCACCAGATAGCAATCAGCCCCAGCATTTT,CASSVAPDSNQPQHF
TRBJ2-6,TRBV11-2,-,-,TGTGCCAGCACCCATGGAGGGGCGTCTGGGGCCAACGTCCTGACTTTC,CASTHGGASGANVLTF